This record concerns one T cell receptor beta chain sequence. The target antigen is unknown. Germline-derived CDR1 and CDR2 are SGHAT and FQNNGV. This CDR3 is 14 amino acids long. V dropped 5 bases and J dropped 9; count of bases not matched to a gene: 9. Generation of bulk TCR libraries relied on previously described methods and listed TCR primers. TCRdb redid the calling of the PCR reads with MiXCR, one entry per CDR3 protein. The table includes approximately 90,000 distinct CDR3 sequences, around 24% detected once. This specimen comes from a study of molecular identifiers for immune sequencing clone quantification. The study's findings and limits: More than 99% of effector molecules, versus under 1% of naive-cell molecules, belonged to clones above 20 RNA copies.

This receptor was identified in a human donor in good health. Some libraries in this study had Jurkat cell RNA spiked in. The sample consisted of naive CD8+ T cells from blood, with Jurkat cell RNA spiked in. Subset specified: FACS-sorted CD8+CD4-CCR7+CD45RA+ naive T cells. This chain uses TRBV11-2 with TRBJ2-1; 8 positions match TRBD1. CDR3 nucleotide sequence: TGTGCCAGCAGCCCCGGACAGGGAGTCAGTGAGCAGTTCTTC. It codes for CASSPGQGVSEQFF.